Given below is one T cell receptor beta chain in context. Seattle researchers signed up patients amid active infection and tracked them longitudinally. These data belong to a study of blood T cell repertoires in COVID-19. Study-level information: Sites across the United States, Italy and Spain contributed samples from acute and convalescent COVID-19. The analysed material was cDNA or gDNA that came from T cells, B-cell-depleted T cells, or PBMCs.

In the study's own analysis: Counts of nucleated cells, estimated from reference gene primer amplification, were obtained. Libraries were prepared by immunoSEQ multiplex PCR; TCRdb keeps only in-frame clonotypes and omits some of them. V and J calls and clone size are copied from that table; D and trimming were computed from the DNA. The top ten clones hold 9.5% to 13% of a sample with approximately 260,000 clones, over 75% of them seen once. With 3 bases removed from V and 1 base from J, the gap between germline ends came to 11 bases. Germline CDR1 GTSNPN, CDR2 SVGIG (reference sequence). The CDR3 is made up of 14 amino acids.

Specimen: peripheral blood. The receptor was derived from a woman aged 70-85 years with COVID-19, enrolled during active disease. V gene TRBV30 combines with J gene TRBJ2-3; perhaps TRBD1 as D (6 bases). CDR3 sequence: CAWRTGSRTDTQYF. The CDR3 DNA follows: TGTGCCTGGAGGACAGGTTCCCGCACAGATACGCAGTATTTT.